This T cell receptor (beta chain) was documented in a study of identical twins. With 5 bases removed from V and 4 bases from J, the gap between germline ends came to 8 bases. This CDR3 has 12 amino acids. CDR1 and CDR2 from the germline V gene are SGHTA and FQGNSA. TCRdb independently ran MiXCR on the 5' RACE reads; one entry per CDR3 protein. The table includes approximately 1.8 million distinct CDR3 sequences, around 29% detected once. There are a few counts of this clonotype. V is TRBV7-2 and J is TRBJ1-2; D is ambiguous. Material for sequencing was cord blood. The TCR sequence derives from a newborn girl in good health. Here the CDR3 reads CASSDTTYGYTF. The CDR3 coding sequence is TGTGCCAGCAGCGACACGACCTATGGCTACACCTTC.